This T cell receptor (beta chain) was identified in a study of blood T cell repertoires in COVID-19. Libraries were prepared by immunoSEQ multiplex PCR; TCRdb keeps only in-frame clonotypes and omits some of them. The sample has some 200,000 clones; 84% are singletons. The sample comprised peripheral blood. The source of this sequence is a woman between 50 and 59 years old with active or convalescent COVID-19.

The CDR3 sequence is CASSATGPPKTEAFF. The CDR3 nucleotides are TGTGCCAGCAGCGCAACAGGGCCCCCGAAAACTGAAGCTTTCTTT. This chain connects TRBV7-2 to TRBJ1-1; the D gene is possibly TRBD1 (6 bases). This CDR3 region has 15 residues. V lost 5 bases and J lost 5, with 18 bases in between. The germline CDR1 and CDR2 sequences are SGHTA and FQGNSA.